The next 19 T cell receptor beta chains were all read from a single sample in a study of T cell clones after liver transplantation. The assay was immunoSEQ multiplex PCR, and TCRdb's table has in-frame clones only and misses some. The sample records about 68,000 clones, nearly 95% being singletons. The sample here was CD4+ T cells from blood, taken approximately 26 months after liver transplant. The receptors were sampled from a human patient who received a liver transplant. The T cells may come from the graft donor.

This clone occurred a few times. The V call is TRBV2, the J call TRBJ2-5; D gene uncertain. V was trimmed by 5 bases and J by 1 base, leaving 8 bases between them. Germline-derived CDR1 and CDR2 are SNHLY and FYNNEI. The length of the CDR3 is 13 residues. The CDR3, as DNA: TGTGCCAGCAGTAAGAACCGCCAAGAGACCCAGTACTTC. Its protein is CASSKNRQETQYF.

This chain joins TRBV5-6 and TRBJ2-7; TRBD2 might be the D (5 bases). Trimming took 4 bases from V and 5 from J, leaving 19 bases between them. In germline, CDR1 is SGHDT, CDR2 YYEEEE. This CDR3 contains 15 residues. In nucleotides, the CDR3 is TGTGCCAGCAGCCATACCGGGGATGACGGCAACGAGCAGTACTTC. This codes for CASSHTGDDGNEQYF.

To note about this clone: The germline gene is not matched at one end of the junction; a read error may be the cause. The CDR3 coding sequence is TGTGCTAGCAGTCCGGGCCATAGCTCCTACGAGCAGTACTTC. Protein sequence: CASSPGHSSYEQYF. The chain combines TRBV7-7 with TRBJ2-7; D uncertain. This CDR3 contains 14 residues. Germline V gene sequence: CDR1 SSHAT, CDR2 FNYEAQ (reference sequence).

This chain joins TRBV30 and TRBJ1-1; TRBD1 might be the D (5 bases). The germline V gene has CDR1 GTSNPN and CDR2 SVGIG (reference sequence). The CDR3 has 16 residues. V lost 2 bases and J 1 base, leaving 17 bases between the germline ends. The CDR3 bases are TGTGCCTGGAGTAGAATCCGAGGACACACGAACACTGAAGCTTTCTTT. Translated: CAWSRIRGHTNTEAFF.

V usage is TRBV5-1 and J usage is TRBJ1-4, with D unclear. The germline V gene has CDR1 SGHRS and CDR2 YFSETQ. This CDR3 is 15 amino acids long. V was trimmed by 3 bases and J by 8 bases, leaving 17 bases between them. CDR3 protein: CASSSNTGGSEKLFF. Here the CDR3 DNA reads TGCGCCAGCAGCTCGAACACGGGAGGGAGCGAAAAACTGTTTTTT.

This sequence joins TRBV5-4 and TRBJ2-5; tentative D call: TRBD2 (7 bases). Germline lookup yields CDR1 SGHNT and CDR2 YYREEE (reference sequence). CDR3 length equals 14 residues. Trimming removed 1 base at V and 4 bases at J, with 11 bases between. The CDR3 loop is CASSLTRGAETQYF. CDR3 nucleotide sequence: TGTGCCAGCAGCTTGACCCGGGGGGCAGAGACCCAGTACTTC.

The chain has TRBV5-6 and TRBJ1-1, with unresolved D. The CDR3 sequence is 13 residues long. Germline V gives CDR1 SGHDT, CDR2 YYEEEE. V lost 6 bases and J 4 bases, leaving 13 bases between the germline ends. Written as DNA, the CDR3 is TGTGCCAGCAATCTATGGGCGGGCACTGAAGCTTTCTTT. Encoded protein: CASNLWAGTEAFF.

The chain has TRBV10-2 and TRBJ2-3; 13 bases agree with TRBD2. The CDR3 runs to 15 residues. J lost 6 bases, V lost 5 bases, and 5 bases had no gene match. Germline CDR1 reads WSHSY; CDR2 reads SAAADI. CDR3 sequence: CASSRTSGSEDTQYF. CDR3 nucleotides: TGCGCCAGCAGTCGGACTAGCGGGAGTGAGGATACGCAGTATTTT.

The gene calls are TRBV19 and TRBJ2-7, with TRBD2 matching over 8 bases. This CDR3 contains 15 residues. Trimming removed 5 bases from V and 5 bases from J; junction bases left unmatched: 11. From germline, CDR1 is LNHDA and CDR2 SQIVND (reference sequence). CDR3 loop: CASSARGLGSHEQYF. In nucleotides, the CDR3 is TGTGCCAGTAGTGCAAGGGGACTAGGCTCTCACGAGCAGTACTTC.

V is TRBV4-2 and J is TRBJ2-7, with 9 bases fitting TRBD2. This CDR3 is 19 amino acids long. Losses at the gene ends were 0 bases for V and 0 bases for J; bases not matched to a gene: 12. Germline lookup yields CDR1 LGHNA and CDR2 YNFKEQ. The CDR3 spells CASSQDRFGGRASSYEQYF. In DNA, the CDR3 is TGTGCCAGCAGCCAAGATCGTTTCGGCGGGAGGGCTTCCTCCTACGAGCAGTACTTC.

The chain carries TRBV19 and TRBJ2-1; 10 positions match TRBD1. The CDR3 length is 15 residues. The J segment lost 4 bases and the V segment lost 8 bases, leaving 8 bases of the junction unmatched. Germline lookup yields CDR1 LNHDA and CDR2 SQIVND (reference sequence). The CDR3, as DNA: TGTGCCAGTCGACCACGGACAGGGGGTTACAATGAGCAGTTCTTC. Translating gives CASRPRTGGYNEQFF.

The V call is TRBV29-1, the J call TRBJ2-7; D uncertain. Germline CDR1 SQVTM, CDR2 ANQGSEA. Trimming shortened V by 4 bases and J by 5 bases, and 9 bases separated the two germline ends. The CDR3 spans 11 residues. The chain's CDR3 is CSVGDMNEQYF. The CDR3 DNA sequence: TGCAGCGTTGGGGATATGAACGAGCAGTACTTC.

The J gene is TRBJ2-7, the V gene TRBV11-2; TRBD2 might be the D (5 bases). The CDR3 sequence is 14 residues long. CDR1 and CDR2 (germline): SGHAT, FQNNGV. The V gene lost 2 bases and the J gene lost 7 bases, with 15 bases spanning the gap. In DNA, the CDR3 is TGTGCCAGCAGCTTAATGACGGGCGGCGGGGAGCAGTACTTC. Protein: CASSLMTGGGEQYF.

This chain uses TRBV18 with TRBJ2-5, with 9 nucleotides matching TRBD1. V was pared by 0 bases and J by 4 bases, with 3 bases of the junction left unmatched. This CDR3 is built from 15 residues. The germline V gene encodes CDR1 KGHSH and CDR2 LQKENI. CDR3 bases: TGTGCCAGCTCACCACCGAACAGGGGGCGAGAGACCCAGTACTTC. Amino acids: CASSPPNRGRETQYF.

This chain uses TRBV5-1 with TRBJ2-1; D may be TRBD2 (5 bases). Germline CDR1 is SGHRS and CDR2 is YFSETQ. CDR3 size: 15 residues. Trimming took off 2 bases at V and 0 bases at J, with 9 bases between the two ends. This CDR3 is CASSLTGSSYNEQFF. Here the CDR3 DNA reads TGCGCCAGCAGCTTAACGGGAAGCTCCTACAATGAGCAGTTCTTC.

The chain recombines TRBV9 with TRBJ2-1; D is possibly TRBD2 (6 bases). The CDR3 length is 15 residues. Germline CDR1 and CDR2: SGDLS and YYNGEE. V lost 3 bases and J 6 bases, leaving 16 bases between the germline ends. CDR3 protein: CASSATWGLTNEQFF. DNA for the CDR3: TGTGCCAGCAGCGCTACCTGGGGACTTACCAATGAGCAGTTCTTC. Full variable domain (remainder filled in from reference TRBV9 and TRBJ2-1): DSGVTQTPKHLITATGQRVTLRCSPRSGDLSVYWYQQSLDQGLQFLIQYYNGEERAKGNILERFSAQQFPDLHSELNLSSLELGDSALYFCASSATWGLTNEQFFGPGTRLTVL.

The chain carries TRBV29-1 and TRBJ2-1; unclear D gene. Looked up from germline, CDR1 is SQVTM and CDR2 is ANQGSEA. The CDR3 runs to 15 residues. The V end was cut by 0 bases, the J end by 4 bases, with 13 bases between. The CDR3 loop is CSVEDVRANYNEQFF. The CDR3 bases are TGCAGCGTTGAAGATGTCCGCGCCAATTACAATGAGCAGTTCTTC.

The gene calls are TRBV6-1 and TRBJ1-2; perhaps TRBD1 as D (5 bases). V was trimmed by 4 bases and J by 3 bases, leaving 9 bases between them. This CDR3 contains 13 residues. CDR1 is MNHNS and CDR2 is SASEGT in the germline V gene. Written as DNA, the CDR3 is TGTGCCAGCAGTGGCCAGGGCCACTATGGCTACACCTTC. Amino acids: CASSGQGHYGYTF.

CDR3 protein: CASSEEGLGTQYF. In DNA form, the CDR3 reads TGTGCCAGCAGTGAAGAGGGTTTGGGTACGCAGTATTTT. The gene calls are TRBV6-4 and TRBJ2-3, with a possible D match to TRBD2 (5 bases). The CDR3 has 13 amino acids. From germline, CDR1 is MRHNA and CDR2 SNTAGT. Trimming left V 3 bases short and J 8 bases short, with 12 bases between.